This T cell receptor beta chain was sequenced in a study of cytomegalovirus exposure and HLA in healthy donors. Study results and limitations: Upon later analysis, TCR association rates were observed to vary by HLA locus, being highest for DRB1 and lowest for HLA-C. Among TCR beta chains of equal frequency, HLA-associated ones were more clonally expanded in a later analysis. Reports credit the classifier with highly specific, highly sensitive diagnosis of cytomegalovirus status.

60 Vbeta and 13 Jbeta primers were used in PCR. TCRdb keeps only in-frame clones here, not all; method: immunoSEQ multiplex PCR. The sample shows roughly 100,000 clones, 60% to 80% of them seen only once. Turning to this clone: Its specificity is not known.

Nominal health characterized the donors when sampled, though unrecorded immune exposures were likely. The CDR3 consists of 15 residues. The V end lost 3 bases, the J end lost 3 bases, and 14 bases lay between the germline ends. Per the germline V gene, CDR1 is LNHDA and CDR2 is SQIVND (reference sequence). The sequence was obtained from a man aged 35 to 55 in good health and CMV-seronegative. The specimen was PBMCs. The chain employs TRBV19 and TRBJ1-1; D may be TRBD1 (6 bases). The CDR3 spells CASSIPTQGYTEAFF. The CDR3 region has the DNA TGTGCCAGTAGTATTCCCACCCAGGGGTACACTGAAGCTTTCTTT.